Sequencing of this TCR beta chain was carried out in a study of beta chain features in type 1 diabetes. Study context: Across all samples, roughly 99 million sorted cells were examined. Study results and caveats: Shorter TCRB CDR3s, moderately but significantly so, were found in Type 1 diabetes patients in all four CD4+ subsets.

In its sample, this clone was seen many times. Its cognate antigen is unknown. TCRB transcripts that were expressed got sequenced, as all of the isolated RNA had been reverse transcribed. The assay was immunoSEQ multiplex PCR, and TCRdb's table has in-frame clones only and misses some. This table has a few hundred thousand clones, over 8.5% appearing once. The CDR3 length is 14 residues. V lost 6 bases and J lost 1, with 9 bases in between. The germline V gene has CDR1 MRHNA and CDR2 SNTAGT. Heparinised blood was drawn once per donor, averaging about 116 mL. The TCR comes from a young man with type 1 diabetes. The sequencing sample was made of central memory CD4+ T cells from blood. The chain couples TRBV6-4 to TRBJ2-2, with D possibly TRBD2 on 5 matching bases. The CDR3 DNA follows: TGTGCCAGCAGACGAGCGGTGAACACCGGGGAGCTGTTTTTT. Translating gives CASRRAVNTGELFF.